These 29 T cell receptor beta chains were all obtained from the same sample, sequenced in a study of blood T cell repertoires in COVID-19. Clones were read by immunoSEQ multiplex PCR, and TCRdb kept only the in-frame ones, dropping some. Altogether 130,000 or so clones are present, approximately 87% being singletons, with the ten largest covering roughly 2.1%. Sample: peripheral blood. These receptors all come from a man in his 70s with active COVID-19.

The J gene is TRBJ1-5, the V gene TRBV4-1; perhaps TRBD1 as D (6 bases). V lost 3 bases, J lost 0 bases, and 21 bases lay in between. This CDR3 contains 19 residues. CDR1 is MGHRA and CDR2 is YSYEKL in the germline V gene. CDR3 residues: CASSQEIGGQRYSNQPQHF. DNA for the CDR3: TGCGCCAGCAGCCAGGAGATAGGCGGACAGAGATATAGCAATCAGCCCCAGCATTTT.

This CDR3 reads CASSVGLEGETQYF. CDR3 nucleotide sequence: TGTGCCAGCAGCGTAGGTCTGGAGGGGGAGACCCAGTACTTC. The V and J genes are TRBV9 and TRBJ2-5; possibly TRBD2 for D (6 bases). The CDR3 has 14 residues. The V gene lost 0 bases and the J gene lost 5 bases, with 11 bases spanning the gap. Germline V gives CDR1 SGDLS, CDR2 YYNGEE.

The rearrangement links TRBV10-1 to TRBJ1-5, with 7 nucleotides matching TRBD1. The CDR3 length is 16 residues. Germline values: CDR1 WNHNN, CDR2 SYGVQD (reference sequence). The V and J ends lost 3 bases and 5 bases, in that order; junction bases with no gene match: 10. CDR3 loop: CASSDGGTVRYQPQHF. The CDR3 DNA reads TGCGCCAGCAGTGACGGTGGGACAGTTCGTTATCAGCCCCAGCATTTT.

This clone came up a few times. The chain employs TRBV19 and TRBJ2-5; 8 nucleotides agree with TRBD2. V lost 2 bases and J lost 2; bases outside the gene matches: 10. CDR3 size: 17 residues. CDR1 and CDR2 from the germline V gene are LNHDA and SQIVND (reference sequence). CDR3 in amino acids: CASSIFPPTSGQETQYF. Written as DNA, the CDR3 is TGTGCCAGTAGTATATTCCCCCCCACTAGCGGACAAGAGACCCAGTACTTC.

The chain combines TRBV20-1 with TRBJ2-6; TRBD2 might be the D (6 bases). Germline lookup yields CDR1 DFQATT and CDR2 SNEGSKA (reference sequence). Trimming took 3 bases from V and 3 from J, leaving 15 bases between them. The CDR3 covers 16 residues. CDR3 amino acids: CSASEGGSYGANVLTF. The CDR3, as DNA: TGCAGTGCTAGTGAGGGAGGCTCTTATGGGGCCAACGTCCTGACTTTC.

The V call is TRBV27, the J call TRBJ2-7, with 8 positions matching TRBD2. V shed 3 bases and J 4 bases; nucleotides not matched to a gene: 8. CDR1 and CDR2 from the germline V gene are MNHEY and SMNVEV (reference sequence). The CDR3 runs 15 residues. CDR3 loop: CASSLGSGRGYEQYF. In DNA form, the CDR3 reads TGTGCCAGCAGTTTGGGTTCCGGGAGGGGGTACGAGCAGTACTTC.

The chain joins TRBV19 to TRBJ2-3, with 9 bases identical to TRBD2. In germline, CDR1 is LNHDA, CDR2 SQIVND (reference sequence). The CDR3 is 17 amino acids. The trim removed 0 bases at V and 2 bases at J, leaving 6 bases unmatched. The CDR3 DNA follows: TGTGCCAGTAGTATAGATGGTAGCGGGGGCCTCACAGATACGCAGTATTTT. Its translation: CASSIDGSGGLTDTQYF.

The V call is TRBV5-1, the J call TRBJ1-4; 8 bases align to TRBD1. From germline, CDR1 is SGHRS and CDR2 YFSETQ. The CDR3 length is 14 residues. V lost 4 bases to trimming and J lost 8 bases; unmatched junction nucleotides: 7. CDR3 amino acids: CASSPGQGNEKLFF. The CDR3 DNA reads TGCGCCAGCAGCCCCGGACAGGGCAACGAAAAACTGTTTTTT.

J is TRBJ2-3 and V is TRBV30, with 9 nucleotides matching TRBD2. The CDR3 totals 17 residues. The germline V gene has CDR1 GTSNPN and CDR2 SVGIG (reference sequence). Germline trimming cut 2 bases from V and 1 base from J; bases unmatched to any gene: 10. For the CDR3, the DNA is TGTGCCTGGAGTCGACCCCCGACTAGCGGACGCACAGATACGCAGTATTTT. Protein: CAWSRPPTSGRTDTQYF.

The V call is TRBV28, the J call TRBJ1-6, with D possibly being TRBD1 (6 bases). CDR1 is MDHEN, CDR2 SYDVKM, per germline. The V end was cut by 8 bases, the J end by 16 bases, with 27 bases between. The CDR3 sequence is 15 residues long. The CDR3 loop reads CASHSSGAGARFLHF. The CDR3 coding sequence is TGTGCCAGCCATAGCTCAGGGGCAGGGGCCCGATTTCTCCACTTT.

The chain uses TRBV27 and TRBJ2-1, with a weak D call TRBD1 (6 bases). V was shortened by 3 bases and J by 6 bases, with 15 bases between the two germline ends. The CDR3 runs 15 residues. The germline gives CDR1 MNHEY, CDR2 SMNVEV (reference sequence). CDR3 nucleotide sequence: TGTGCCAGCAGTTTGGGAACAGGGAGTACCAATGAGCAGTTCTTC. This translates into CASSLGTGSTNEQFF.

The rearrangement uses TRBV19 and TRBJ1-6; tentative D call: TRBD1 (5 bases). Germline V CDR1 and CDR2: LNHDA, SQIVND (reference sequence). The CDR3 is 16 residues long. Trimming removed 8 bases at V and 0 bases at J, with 14 bases between. CDR3 residues: CASQGGRSSYNSPLHF. Written as DNA, the CDR3 is TGTGCCAGTCAGGGCGGCAGAAGCTCCTATAATTCACCCCTCCACTTT.

V and J are TRBV19 and TRBJ1-5; TRBD1 is a possible D gene (6 bases). V was trimmed by 7 bases and J by 4 bases, leaving 11 bases between them. The CDR3 totals 13 residues. Germline lookup yields CDR1 LNHDA and CDR2 SQIVND (reference sequence). The CDR3 DNA is TGTGCCAGTACCATGAGGGGGAATCAGCCCCAGCATTTT. Amino acids: CASTMRGNQPQHF. Based on the CDR3 plus reference TRBV19 and TRBJ1-5, the full variable domain is DGGITQSPKYLFRKEGQNVTLSCEQNLNHDAMYWYRQDPGQGLRLIYYSQIVNDFQKGDIAEGYSVSREKKESFPLTVTSAQKNPTAFYLCASTMRGNQPQHFGDGTRLSIL.

This clone was seen a handful of times. The chain joins TRBV6-5 to TRBJ2-7; possibly TRBD1 for D (6 bases). Germline V gives CDR1 MNHEY, CDR2 SVGAGI. The CDR3 covers 15 residues. V dropped 2 bases and J dropped 7 bases, with 18 bases sitting between them. As DNA, the CDR3 is TGTGCCAGCAGTTACAAGGGGGATTACCCTACGGAGCAGTACTTC. It specifies CASSYKGDYPTEQYF.

As for this clone: The same CDR3 arises from other DNA sequences in this sample as well. This CDR3 reads CASSHRGGNEQFF. The CDR3 nucleotides read TGTGCCAGCAGCCATCGGGGGGGCAATGAGCAGTTCTTC. This chain uses TRBV3-1 (or the pseudogene TRBV3-2) with TRBJ2-1; TRBD2 matches at 8 bases. The J segment lost 6 bases and the V segment lost 3 bases, leaving 1 base of the junction unmatched. This CDR3 is 13 amino acids long. CDR1 is LGHDT and CDR2 is YNNKEL in the germline V gene (reference sequence).

This clone was observed a handful of times. The genes are TRBV5-4 and TRBJ2-2; 9 nucleotides align to TRBD2. This CDR3 is built from 15 residues. Germline CDR1 SGHNT, CDR2 YYREEE (reference sequence). J gave up 1 base and V 4 bases, and 2 bases lay outside the gene matches. CDR3 nucleotides: TGTGCCAGCAGCAAAGCGGGAGGGAACACCGGGGAGCTGTTTTTT. It codes for CASSKAGGNTGELFF.

The V call is TRBV28, the J call TRBJ2-7, with D tentatively TRBD2 (6 bases). The CDR3 runs 15 residues. The ends were cut back, 2 bases at V and 4 bases at J, with 15 bases in the middle. Germline V lookup: CDR1 MDHEN, CDR2 SYDVKM. The CDR3 bases are TGTGCCAGCAGTTTACCCGGCGGGACTCTTTACGAGCAGTACTTC. This codes for CASSLPGGTLYEQYF.

This clone was observed once. The genes are TRBV6-5 and TRBJ2-5; D might be TRBD2 (5 bases). Germline V gene sequence: CDR1 MNHEY, CDR2 SVGAGI. The CDR3 runs to 13 residues. Trimming left V 6 bases short and J 2 bases short, with 10 bases between. The CDR3 loop reads CASRRWEQETQYF. CDR3 nucleotides: TGTGCCAGCAGACGGTGGGAGCAAGAGACCCAGTACTTC.

This rearrangement joins TRBV2 to TRBJ2-3; TRBD2 agrees at 13 bases. The CDR3 is 14 amino acids. The V gene's germline CDR1 is SNHLY and CDR2 FYNNEI. With 10 bases clipped from V and 6 bases from J, the junction kept 7 bases outside the gene matches. The DNA for the CDR3 is TGTGCCACCTCCGGGACTAGCGGGATGGATACGCAGTATTTT. Amino acids: CATSGTSGMDTQYF.

J is TRBJ1-1 and V is TRBV18, with 8 bases identical to TRBD1. The CDR3 contains 14 residues. The trim removed 6 bases at V and 4 bases at J, leaving 7 bases unmatched. Germline assignment: CDR1 KGHSH and CDR2 LQKENI. The CDR3 spells CASSPNRGGTEAFF. CDR3 DNA: TGTGCCAGCTCGCCAAACAGGGGGGGCACTGAAGCTTTCTTT.

The rearrangement links TRBV28 to TRBJ1-2; a weak D match, TRBD1 (6 bases). CDR1 MDHEN and CDR2 SYDVKM come from the germline V gene. Trimming removed 5 bases at V and 5 bases at J, with 18 bases between. This CDR3 region has 15 residues. The chain's CDR3 is CASSTPDRLGYGYTF. CDR3 nucleotides: TGTGCCAGCAGTACCCCGGACAGACTTGGGTATGGCTACACCTTC.

The chain couples TRBV2 to TRBJ1-6, with a tentative D call TRBD1 (6 bases). V lost 0 bases to trimming and J lost 6 bases, with 9 bases between them. The CDR3 has 15 amino acids. The germline gives CDR1 SNHLY, CDR2 FYNNEI. This CDR3 reads CASSEAARGNSPLHF. Here the CDR3 DNA reads TGTGCCAGCAGTGAAGCTGCCAGGGGTAATTCACCCCTCCACTTT.

The chain has TRBV24-1 and TRBJ2-1, with 11 bases lining up with TRBD2. Germline V lookup: CDR1 KGHDR, CDR2 SFDVKD. The CDR3 length is 16 residues. The J segment lost 7 bases and the V segment lost 3 bases, leaving 7 bases of the junction unmatched. The CDR3 coding sequence is TGTGCCACCAGTGATCTAGCGGGAGGTATAGGTAATGAGCAGTTCTTC. Translating gives CATSDLAGGIGNEQFF.

The V and J genes are TRBV6-4 and TRBJ2-2; 7 bases match TRBD2. Germline CDR1 MRHNA, CDR2 SNTAGT. After removal of 4 bases from V and 6 bases from J, the junction contained 8 bases not matched to a gene. CDR3 length: 15 residues. The DNA of the CDR3 is TGTGCCAGCAGTGCAACGGGGGGTTTCTCCGGGGAGCTGTTTTTT. Translating gives CASSATGGFSGELFF.

The chain recombines TRBV5-8 with TRBJ1-2; weak D call: TRBD1 (5 bases). Germline V lookup: CDR1 SGHTS, CDR2 YDEGEE. The CDR3 is 15 amino acids. V lost 1 base and J 6 bases, leaving 16 bases between the germline ends. The CDR3: CASSLRRGEVDGYTF. The CDR3 region has the DNA TGTGCCAGCAGCTTGAGGCGGGGGGAGGTAGATGGCTACACCTTC.

The J gene is TRBJ2-1, the V gene TRBV7-9, with TRBD2 matching 11 bases. The CDR3 spans 15 residues. The V gene end was trimmed by 1 base and the J gene end by 10 bases; junction bases not matched to a gene: 6. The germline gives CDR1 SEHNR, CDR2 FQNEAQ (reference sequence). Here the CDR3 DNA reads TGTGCCAGCAGCTTAGGGGGACTAGCGGTAAAGGAGCAGTTCTTC. Its translation: CASSLGGLAVKEQFF.

The CDR3 loop is CASSLLMDSGTEQYF. The CDR3 DNA follows: TGCGCCAGCAGCTTATTAATGGACAGCGGGACCGAGCAGTACTTC. The V call is TRBV5-1, the J call TRBJ2-7; TRBD2 might be the D (7 bases). Germline values: CDR1 SGHRS, CDR2 YFSETQ. The CDR3 consists of 15 residues. V lost 2 bases and J 6 bases, leaving 18 bases between the germline ends.

The chain combines TRBV4-1 with TRBJ2-7; TRBD2 matches 11 bases. The germline V gene has CDR1 MGHRA and CDR2 YSYEKL. Trimming at V came to 4 bases and at J to 0 bases, leaving 17 bases not matched to a gene. This CDR3 comprises 20 residues. The CDR3 DNA is TGCGCCAGCAGCCGGTCCACAACTAGCGGGAGAGGGGGTAGCTCCTACGAGCAGTACTTC. Translated, it gives CASSRSTTSGRGGSSYEQYF.

Concerning this clone itself: This sample also contains other DNA sequences that code for the same CDR3. The chain joins TRBV5-5 to TRBJ2-1, with D possibly TRBD1 on 6 matching bases. There are 14 residues in the CDR3. Germline CDR1 is SGHKS and CDR2 is YYEKEE (reference sequence). V lost 4 bases to trimming and J lost 7 bases, with 15 bases between them. This CDR3 reads CASSLTGTTNEQFF. CDR3 sequence (DNA): TGTGCCAGCAGCCTGACCGGGACAACGAATGAGCAGTTCTTC.